A single T cell receptor (beta chain) is shown here with its context. Its antigen is unidentified. This sample stems from a study of T cells in narcolepsy. CDR3 length: 14 residues. Trimming cost V 6 bases and J 2 bases, with 13 bases left between them. CDR1 and CDR2 (germline): MNHNY, SVGAGI (reference sequence). General study points: Autoreactive clone sequences were missing from some blood memory CD4+ repertoires.

Produced via immunoSEQ multiplex PCR; TCRdb's table is partial and in-frame only. The data show around 20,000 clones, around 83% seen once. This rearrangement joins TRBV6-6 to TRBJ1-2, with D uncertain. The clonotype was recovered from a human donor in good health. Sequencing was carried out using memory (CD45RA-) CD4+ T cells from blood. The CDR3 loop is CASRKSTWNYGYTF. The CDR3, as DNA: TGTGCCAGCAGAAAATCAACCTGGAACTATGGCTACACCTTC.